This T cell receptor beta chain comes out of a study of early T cells in non-severe SARS-CoV-2 infection. For the study at large: Alpha and beta chains were unpaired, from unsorted whole-blood bulk RNA. Overall study results and limits: Private and CD4 specificities were missed by VDJdb matching, skewed to anti-spike CD8.

Details on this clonotype: Its antigen is as yet unknown.

This CDR3 contains 15 residues. Trimming removed 4 bases from V and 4 bases from J, with 18 bases in between. Individual cDNA molecules each received unique molecular identifiers attached to them. Each CDR3 protein gets one entry after TCRdb re-called the 5' RACE reads with MiXCR. The sample shows 50,000 to 70,000 distinct CDR3 sequences, about 9.8% of them seen only once. The TCR was taken from an adult who was a healthcare worker with PCR-confirmed SARS-CoV-2 infection or an uninfected control (not recorded which). The V gene is TRBV5-7, the J gene TRBJ2-7; D possibly corresponds to TRBD1 (6 bases). TRBV5-7 is treated as an ORF (open reading frame) with a function not yet certain. Material for sequencing was whole blood. This CDR3 is CASSRRGAGEYEQYF. The DNA for the CDR3 is TGTGCCAGCAGCCGCAGGGGCGCCGGCGAATACGAGCAGTACTTC.